This T cell receptor beta chain comes out of a study of cytomegalovirus exposure and HLA in healthy donors. Both 60 Vbeta primers and 13 Jbeta primers went into the PCR. The protocol was immunoSEQ multiplex PCR, while the TCRdb copy is restricted to in-frame clones and leaves out a portion. The sample lists 210,000 or so clones, about 80% occurring once. Trimming took 4 bases from V and 5 from J, leaving 15 bases between them. Germline V gene data show CDR1 as SGHRS and CDR2 as YFSETQ. This CDR3 region has 15 residues. Study observations and caveats: Reports indicate that TCR beta sequences accurately predicted the HLA-A and HLA-B alleles of most subjects. In a later analysis, DRB1 alleles had the most associated TCRs; HLA-C alleles the fewest. Investigators reported approximately 170 TCR beta chains as tied to cytomegalovirus.

With regard to this clone: Its matching antigen is unknown.

V gene TRBV5-1 combines with J gene TRBJ1-4, with D possibly being TRBD1 (6 bases). This sequence was found in a woman in her sixties or seventies in good health and CMV-seropositive. The sample was PBMCs. The CDR3 DNA reads as TGCGCCAGCAGCGTCGGAAGGACAGTGAATGAAAAACTGTTTTTT. Translation gives CASSVGRTVNEKLFF. Full variable domain (missing parts from reference TRBV5-1 and TRBJ1-4): KAGVTQTPRYLIKTRGQQVTLSCSPISGHRSVSWYQQTPGQGLQFLFEYFSETQRNKGNFPGRFSGRQFSNSRSEMNVSTLELGDSALYLCASSVGRTVNEKLFFGSGTQLSVL.